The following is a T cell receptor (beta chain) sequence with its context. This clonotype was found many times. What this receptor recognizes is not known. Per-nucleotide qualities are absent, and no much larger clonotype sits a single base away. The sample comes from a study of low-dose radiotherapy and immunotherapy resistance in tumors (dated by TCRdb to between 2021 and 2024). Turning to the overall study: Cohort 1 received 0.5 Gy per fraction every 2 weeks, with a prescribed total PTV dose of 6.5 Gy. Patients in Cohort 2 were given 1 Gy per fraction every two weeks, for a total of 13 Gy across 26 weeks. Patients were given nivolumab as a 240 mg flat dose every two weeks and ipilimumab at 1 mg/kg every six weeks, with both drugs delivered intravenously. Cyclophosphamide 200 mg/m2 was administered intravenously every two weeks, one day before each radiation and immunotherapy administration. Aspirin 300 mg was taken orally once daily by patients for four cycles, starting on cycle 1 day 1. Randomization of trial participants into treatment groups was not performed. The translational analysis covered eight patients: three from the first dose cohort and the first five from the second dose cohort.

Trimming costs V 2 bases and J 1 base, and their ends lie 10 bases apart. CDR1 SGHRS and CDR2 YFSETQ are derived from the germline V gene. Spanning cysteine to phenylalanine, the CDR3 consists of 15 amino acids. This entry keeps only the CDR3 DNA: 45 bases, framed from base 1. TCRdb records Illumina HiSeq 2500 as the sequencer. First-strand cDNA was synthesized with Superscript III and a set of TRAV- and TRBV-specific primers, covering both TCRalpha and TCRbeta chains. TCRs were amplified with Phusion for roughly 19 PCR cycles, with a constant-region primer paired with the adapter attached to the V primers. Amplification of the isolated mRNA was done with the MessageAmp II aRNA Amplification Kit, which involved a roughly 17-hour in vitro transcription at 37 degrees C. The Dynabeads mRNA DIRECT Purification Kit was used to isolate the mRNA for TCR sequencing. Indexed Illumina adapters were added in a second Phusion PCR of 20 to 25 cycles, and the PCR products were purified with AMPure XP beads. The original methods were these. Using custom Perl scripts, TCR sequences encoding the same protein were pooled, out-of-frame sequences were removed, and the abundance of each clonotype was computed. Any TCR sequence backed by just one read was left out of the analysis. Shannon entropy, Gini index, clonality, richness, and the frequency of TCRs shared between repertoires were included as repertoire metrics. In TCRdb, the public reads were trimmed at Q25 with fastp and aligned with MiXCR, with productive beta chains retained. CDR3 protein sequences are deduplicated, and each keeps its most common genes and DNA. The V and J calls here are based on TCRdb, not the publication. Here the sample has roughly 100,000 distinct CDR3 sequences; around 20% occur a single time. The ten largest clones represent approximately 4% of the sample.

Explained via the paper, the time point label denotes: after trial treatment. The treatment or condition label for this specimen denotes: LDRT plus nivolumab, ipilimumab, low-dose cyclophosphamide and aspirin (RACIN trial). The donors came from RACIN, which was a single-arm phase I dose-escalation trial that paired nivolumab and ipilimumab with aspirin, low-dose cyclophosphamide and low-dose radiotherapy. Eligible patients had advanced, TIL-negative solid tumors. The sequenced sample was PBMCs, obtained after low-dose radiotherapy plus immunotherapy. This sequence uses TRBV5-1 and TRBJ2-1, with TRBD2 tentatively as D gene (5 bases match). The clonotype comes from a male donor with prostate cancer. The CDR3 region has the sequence CASSFIGDSYNEQFF. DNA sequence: TGCGCCAGCAGCTTTATCGGGGATTCCTACAATGAGCAGTTCTTC.